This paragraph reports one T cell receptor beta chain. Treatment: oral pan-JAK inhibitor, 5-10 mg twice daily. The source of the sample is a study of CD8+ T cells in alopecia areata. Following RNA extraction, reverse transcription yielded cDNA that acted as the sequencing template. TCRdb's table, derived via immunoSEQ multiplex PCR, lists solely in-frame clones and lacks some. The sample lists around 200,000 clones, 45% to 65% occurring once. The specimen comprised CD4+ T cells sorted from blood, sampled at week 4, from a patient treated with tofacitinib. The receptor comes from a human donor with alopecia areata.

The CDR3 nucleotides are TGTGCCAGCAGCCTTGGGACAGGACAATATTGGGCTTTCTTT. It codes for CASSLGTGQYWAFF. The chain uses TRBV5-6 and TRBJ1-1; 8 nucleotides agree with TRBD1. The germline CDR1 and CDR2 sequences are SGHDT and YYEEEE. There are 14 residues in the CDR3. Unmatched junction bases numbered 13, after V lost 4 bases and J lost 11 bases.